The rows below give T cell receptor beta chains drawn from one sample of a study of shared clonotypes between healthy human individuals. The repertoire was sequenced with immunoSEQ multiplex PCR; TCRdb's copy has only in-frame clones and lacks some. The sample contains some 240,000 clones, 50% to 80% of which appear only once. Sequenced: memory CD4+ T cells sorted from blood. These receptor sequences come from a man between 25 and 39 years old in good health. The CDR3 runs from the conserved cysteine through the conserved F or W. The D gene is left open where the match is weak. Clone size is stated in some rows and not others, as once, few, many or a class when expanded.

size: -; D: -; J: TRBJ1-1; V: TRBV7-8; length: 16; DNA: TGTGCCAGCAGCTTGGTCGCGGAATCCATGAACACTGAAGCTTTCTTT; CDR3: CASSLVAESMNTEAFF
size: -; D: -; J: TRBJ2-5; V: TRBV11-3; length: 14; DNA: TGTGCCAGCAGCTTAATGACTAGAGAGGAGACCCAGTACTTC; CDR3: CASSLMTREETQYF
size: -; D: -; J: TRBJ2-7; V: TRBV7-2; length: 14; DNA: TGTGCCAGCAGCTCGGACAGATATTCCTACGAGCAGTACTTC; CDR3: CASSSDRYSYEQYF
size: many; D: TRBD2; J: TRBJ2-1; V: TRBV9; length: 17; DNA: TGTGCCAGCAGCGTAGCCGGCGGGGGAAATAACTACAATGAGCAGTTCTTC; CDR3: CASSVAGGGNNYNEQFF
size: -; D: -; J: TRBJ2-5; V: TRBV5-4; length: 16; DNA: TGTGCCAGCAGCAATGGGAATCCCAAGAGGGTGGAGACCCAGTACTTC; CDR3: CASSNGNPKRVETQYF
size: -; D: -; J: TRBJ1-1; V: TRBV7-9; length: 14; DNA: TGTGCCAGCAGCTTAGGTGGGGTAGGGGATGAAGCTTTCTTT; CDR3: CASSLGGVGDEAFF
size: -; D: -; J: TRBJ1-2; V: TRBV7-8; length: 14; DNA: TGTGCCAGCAGCCCCTTCCCGCGACAGGCGGAATACACCTTC; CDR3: CASSPFPRQAEYTF
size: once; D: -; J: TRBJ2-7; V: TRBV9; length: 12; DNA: TGTGCCAGCAGCAAGACCGGTGGCGAGCAGTACTTC; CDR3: CASSKTGGEQYF
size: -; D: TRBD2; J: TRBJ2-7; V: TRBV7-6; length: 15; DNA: TGTGCCAGCAGCACAACTAGCGGGAGGGCCTACGAGCAGTACTTC; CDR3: CASSTTSGRAYEQYF
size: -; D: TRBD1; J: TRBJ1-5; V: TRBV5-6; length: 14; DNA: TGTGCCAGCAGCATCGGACAGGGCCCTCAGCCCCAGCATTTT; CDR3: CASSIGQGPQPQHF
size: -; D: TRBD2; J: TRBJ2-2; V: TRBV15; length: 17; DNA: TGTGCCACCAGCAGAGATAAAGGACTAGCGGGAACCGGGGAGCTGTTTTTT; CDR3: CATSRDKGLAGTGELFF
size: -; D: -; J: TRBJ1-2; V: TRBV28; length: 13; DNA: TGTGCCAGCAGAAACACAAACTCGGATGGCTACACCTTC; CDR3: CASRNTNSDGYTF
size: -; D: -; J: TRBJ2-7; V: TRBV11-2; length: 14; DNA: TGTGCCAGCAGCATTCTTGGAGTAACCTACGAGCAGTACTTC; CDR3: CASSILGVTYEQYF
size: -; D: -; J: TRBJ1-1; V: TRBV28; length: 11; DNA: TGTGCCACTAGGGGGAACACTGAAGCTTTCTTT; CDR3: CATRGNTEAFF
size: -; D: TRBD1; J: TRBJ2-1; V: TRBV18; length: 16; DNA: TGTGCCAGCTCACCACAATCGCAGGGGGCGGCGAATGAGCAGTTCTTC; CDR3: CASSPQSQGAANEQFF
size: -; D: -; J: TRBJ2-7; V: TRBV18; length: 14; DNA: TGTGCCAGCTCACCATCGGGCGGCCACAACCTTCTGTACTTC; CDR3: CASSPSGGHNLLYF
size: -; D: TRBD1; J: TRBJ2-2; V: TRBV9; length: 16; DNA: TGTGCCAGCAGCGTAGCTACAGGGGGTTGGACCGGGGAGCTGTTTTTT; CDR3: CASSVATGGWTGELFF
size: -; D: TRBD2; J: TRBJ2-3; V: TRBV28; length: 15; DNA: TGTGCCAGCAGTTTAGCGGGAGGTCTCACAGATACGCAGTATTTT; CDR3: CASSLAGGLTDTQYF
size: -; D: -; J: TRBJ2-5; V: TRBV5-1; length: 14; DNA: TGCGCCAGCAGCTCCGAAGGGGCGGGGGAGACCCAGTACTTC; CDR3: CASSSEGAGETQYF
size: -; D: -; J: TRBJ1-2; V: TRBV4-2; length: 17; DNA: TGTGCCAGCAGCCAACCCCTGGGAGAGGGGCCTTATTATGGCTACACCTTC; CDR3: CASSQPLGEGPYYGYTF
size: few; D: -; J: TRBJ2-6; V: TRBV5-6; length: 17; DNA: TGTGCCAGCAGCTTTAATCCCGGGGGCTCTGGGGCCAACGTCCTGACTTTC; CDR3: CASSFNPGGSGANVLTF
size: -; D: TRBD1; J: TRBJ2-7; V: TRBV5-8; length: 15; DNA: TGTGCCAGCAGCTTTTCTTTCGGGACAGGGGCCGAGCAGTACTTC; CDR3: CASSFSFGTGAEQYF
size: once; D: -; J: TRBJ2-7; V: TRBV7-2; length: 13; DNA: TGTGCCAGCAGTAGAACTCCGGAGTACGAGCAGTACTTC; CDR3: CASSRTPEYEQYF
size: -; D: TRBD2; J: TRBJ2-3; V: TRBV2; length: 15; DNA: TGTGCCAGCAGTGCTAGCGGGAGGGTCCCAGATACGCAGTATTTT; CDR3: CASSASGRVPDTQYF
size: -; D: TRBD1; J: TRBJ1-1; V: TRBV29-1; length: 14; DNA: TGCAGCGTTGGGGTTGGGACAGGGTCGATTGGGGCTTTCTTT; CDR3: CSVGVGTGSIGAFF
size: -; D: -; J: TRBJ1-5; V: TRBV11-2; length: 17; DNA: TGTGCCAGCAGCTTAGATTTGAGCGGGCGTCGCAATCAGCCCCAGCATTTT; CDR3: CASSLDLSGRRNQPQHF
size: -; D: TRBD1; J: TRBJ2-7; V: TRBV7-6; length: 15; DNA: TGTGCCAGCAGCTCCTTACAGGGGGCGGCCTACGAGCAGTACTTC; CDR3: CASSSLQGAAYEQYF
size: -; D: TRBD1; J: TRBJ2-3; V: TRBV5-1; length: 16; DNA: TGCGCCAGCAGCTTGAGACCGACAGGGGGCGCAGATACGCAGTATTTT; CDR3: CASSLRPTGGADTQYF
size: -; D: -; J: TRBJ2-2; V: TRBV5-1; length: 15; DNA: TGCGCCAGCAGCTTGGCGGCAACGAACACCGGGGAGCTGTTTTTT; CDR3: CASSLAATNTGELFF
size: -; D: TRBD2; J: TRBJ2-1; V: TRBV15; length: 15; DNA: TGTGCCACCAGCAGTAGCGGGCTGGGAGACAATGAGCAGTTCTTC; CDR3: CATSSSGLGDNEQFF
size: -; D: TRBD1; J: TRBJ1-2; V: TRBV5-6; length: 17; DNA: TGTGCCAGCAGCTTGGCCGGGACAGGGGATCTGGTCTATGGCTACACCTTC; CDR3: CASSLAGTGDLVYGYTF
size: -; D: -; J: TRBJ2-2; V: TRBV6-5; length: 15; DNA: TGTGCCAGCAGTTTTAATAGGGAGATAACCGGGGAGCTGTTTTTT; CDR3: CASSFNREITGELFF